Listed here are 6 T cell receptor beta chains from one sample, sequenced in a study of CXCR4 blockade with PD-1 therapy in pancreatic cancer. TCRdb keeps only in-frame clones here, not all; method: immunoSEQ multiplex PCR. This table holds nearly 6,000 clones, approximately 40% found once. Sequencing was done on a sample of tumor tissue. The receptors stem from a human donor with pancreatic ductal adenocarcinoma.

This clone has a handful of counts. The V call is TRBV4-1, the J call TRBJ2-3; 7 bases are shared with TRBD2. Per germline, CDR1 MGHRA and CDR2 YSYEKL. The CDR3 consists of 16 residues. V shed 1 base, J shed 2 bases, and the junction held 6 bases outside the gene matches. This chain's CDR3 is CASSQGVAGVTDTQYF. CDR3 DNA: TGCGCCAGCAGCCAAGGTGTGGCGGGGGTCACAGATACGCAGTATTTT.

In its sample, this clone was seen many times. This rearrangement joins TRBV27 to TRBJ2-2; TRBD1 aligns across 11 bases. The CDR3 has 17 amino acids. Per the germline V gene, CDR1 is MNHEY and CDR2 is SMNVEV (reference sequence). The V gene end was trimmed by 6 bases and the J gene end by 1 base; junction bases not matched to a gene: 7. CDR3 in DNA: TGTGCCAGCAGCCGGGACAGGGGGAAAGTGAACACCGGGGAGCTGTTTTTT. Protein product: CASSRDRGKVNTGELFF.

This clone was seen a handful of times. The chain joins TRBV2 to TRBJ2-3; D is unresolved. This CDR3 contains 14 residues. The germline CDR1 and CDR2 sequences are SNHLY and FYNNEI. The V gene lost 8 bases and the J gene lost 0 bases, with 12 bases spanning the gap. In DNA, the CDR3 is TGTGCCAGCCGAAACTTGGACAGCACAGATACGCAGTATTTT. The encoded protein is CASRNLDSTDTQYF.

This clone was observed once. The chain joins TRBV25-1 to TRBJ2-1; a possible D gene is TRBD2 (6 bases). CDR1 is MGHDK and CDR2 is SYGVNS in the germline V gene. The CDR3 has 15 residues. Trimming removed 4 bases from V and 8 bases from J, with 18 bases in between. CDR3 amino acids: CASSAPGDLAHEQFF. The CDR3 DNA follows: TGTGCCAGCAGTGCCCCGGGGGACTTAGCGCATGAGCAGTTCTTC.

V gene TRBV29-1 combines with J gene TRBJ2-7, with D tentatively TRBD1 or TRBD2 (6 bases each). Trimming stripped 3 bases from V and 4 bases from J, with 19 bases between. This CDR3 is 15 amino acids long. In germline, CDR1 is SQVTM, CDR2 ANQGSEA. The CDR3 DNA reads as TGCAGCGTTGAGGGGCCCGGGGGCGGAGGGTACGAGCAGTACTTC. Translation gives CSVEGPGGGGYEQYF.

This clone was found a few times. The rearrangement links TRBV2 to TRBJ2-2; 12 bases agree with TRBD1. The CDR3 is made up of 15 amino acids. V shed 7 bases and J 6 bases; nucleotides not matched to a gene: 6. Germline CDR1 reads SNHLY; CDR2 reads FYNNEI. The CDR3 reads CASNPGQGAAGELFF. The CDR3 DNA reads as TGTGCCAGCAATCCGGGACAGGGGGCTGCCGGGGAGCTGTTTTTT.